The present TCR beta chain was sequenced within a study of blood T cell repertoires in COVID-19. Study overall: Sites in the United States, Italy and Spain provided acute and convalescent COVID-19 samples. T cells, B-cell-depleted T cells, or PBMCs supplied cDNA or gDNA.

As handled by the study authors: Amplification of reference gene primers provided the estimated nucleated cell counts. The protocol was immunoSEQ multiplex PCR, while the TCRdb copy is restricted to in-frame clones and leaves out a portion. The V and J calls and clone size were taken over from that table, and D and trimming were inferred from the DNA. The data show roughly 67,000 clones, around 89% seen once. Germline trimming cut 5 bases from V and 3 bases from J; bases unmatched to any gene: 2. The CDR3 consists of 15 residues. Per germline, CDR1 MNHEY and CDR2 SMNVEV (reference sequence). The V gene is TRBV27, the J gene TRBJ1-6; 9 bases align to TRBD1. This receptor was identified in a woman aged 55-75 years with acute or convalescent COVID-19. Sample: peripheral blood. The CDR3 sequence: CASSRTGDYNSPLHF. The CDR3 DNA is TGTGCCAGCAGTCGGACAGGGGACTATAATTCACCCCTCCACTTT.